This T cell receptor beta chain was profiled in a study of T cells in localized non-small cell lung cancer. V was clipped by 5 bases and J by 2 bases, with 13 bases between them. From germline, CDR1 is SQVTM and CDR2 ANQGSEA. CDR3 length equals 13 residues. Profiling relied on immunoSEQ multiplex PCR, and the TCRdb table lists in-frame clones only, not all of them. The sample consists of 53,000 or so clones, about nine tenths of them appearing once. The chain combines TRBV29-1 with TRBJ2-7, with D maybe TRBD1 (6 bases). The sample was peripheral blood, taken before any cancer treatment. The TCR sequence derives from a man aged 40-75 years with stage I lung adenocarcinoma. CDR3 DNA: TGCAGCGTTAGGGGACAACTTACCTACGAGCAGTACTTC. This gives the protein CSVRGQLTYEQYF.